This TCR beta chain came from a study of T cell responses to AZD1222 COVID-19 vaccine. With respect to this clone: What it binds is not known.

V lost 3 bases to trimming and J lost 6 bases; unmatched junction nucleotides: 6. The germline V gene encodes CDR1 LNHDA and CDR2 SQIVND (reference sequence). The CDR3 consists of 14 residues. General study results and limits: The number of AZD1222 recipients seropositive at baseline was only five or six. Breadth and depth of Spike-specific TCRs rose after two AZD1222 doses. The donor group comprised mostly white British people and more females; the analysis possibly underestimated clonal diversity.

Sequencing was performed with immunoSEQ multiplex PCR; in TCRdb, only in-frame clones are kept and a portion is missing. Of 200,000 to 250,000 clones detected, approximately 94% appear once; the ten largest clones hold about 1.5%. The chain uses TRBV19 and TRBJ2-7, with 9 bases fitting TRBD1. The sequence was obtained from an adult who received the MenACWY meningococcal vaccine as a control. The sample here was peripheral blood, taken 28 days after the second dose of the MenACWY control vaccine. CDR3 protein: CASSIGQGRLEQYF. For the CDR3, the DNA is TGTGCCAGTAGTATTGGACAGGGGCGCCTCGAGCAGTACTTC.